This entry is about one T cell receptor beta chain. The data were obtained in a study of blood T cell repertoires in COVID-19. Study context: T cells, B-cell-depleted T cells, or PBMCs supplied cDNA or gDNA.

In the original processing: By means of reference gene primer amplification, nucleated cell counts were estimated. Using immunoSEQ multiplex PCR, the repertoire was profiled, and TCRdb retains in-frame clones only, with some absent. From that table come the V and J calls and clone size; the DNA was used to work out D and trimming. Counted here are under 200,000 clones, roughly 80% occurring once; the ten biggest clones make up 1.5%. J gave up 3 bases and V 5 bases, and 9 bases lay outside the gene matches. The germline V gene encodes CDR1 MDHEN and CDR2 SYDVKM. This CDR3 is built from 16 residues. The TCR comes from a human donor in a cohort sampled during active COVID-19. The J gene is TRBJ2-7, the V gene TRBV28, with 11 bases aligning to TRBD1. Sequencing input: peripheral blood. CDR3 protein: CASSPAGTGGFYEQYF. CDR3 nucleotide sequence: TGTGCCAGCAGTCCCGCGGGGACAGGGGGATTCTACGAGCAGTACTTC.